This record covers a single T cell receptor (beta chain). Repertoires were generated with immunoSEQ multiplex PCR, while TCRdb's copy carries only in-frame clones and drops some. Among roughly 69,000 clones listed, more than 85% were seen once. Germline V gene lookup returns CDR1 SGHTA and CDR2 FQGNSA. The CDR3 is made up of 15 amino acids. Trimming took off 1 base at V and 5 bases at J, with 14 bases between the two ends. These data are taken from a study of T cell changes during pregnancy in multiple sclerosis. This receptor was obtained from a female donor with multiple sclerosis, enrolled in a pregnancy study. The sequenced sample was peripheral blood, obtained in the second trimester of pregnancy. The chain carries TRBV7-2 and TRBJ1-2; a possible D gene is TRBD1 (5 bases). The CDR3 spells CASSLGAGIQYGYTF. The CDR3 region has the DNA TGTGCCAGCAGCTTAGGGGCAGGGATTCAATATGGCTACACCTTC.